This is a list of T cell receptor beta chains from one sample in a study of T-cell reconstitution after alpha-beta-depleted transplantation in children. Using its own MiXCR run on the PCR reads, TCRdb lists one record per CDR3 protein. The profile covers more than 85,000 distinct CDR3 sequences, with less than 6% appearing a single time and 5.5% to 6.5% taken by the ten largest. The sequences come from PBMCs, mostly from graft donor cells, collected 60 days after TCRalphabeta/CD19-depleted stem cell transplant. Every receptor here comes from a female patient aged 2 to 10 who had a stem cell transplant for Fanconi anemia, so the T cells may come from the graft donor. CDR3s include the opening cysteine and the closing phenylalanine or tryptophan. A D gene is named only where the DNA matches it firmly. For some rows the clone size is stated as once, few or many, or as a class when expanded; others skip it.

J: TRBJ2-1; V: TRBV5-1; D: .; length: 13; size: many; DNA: TGCGCCAGCAGTTCTGACAGGAGAGGGGAGCAGTTCTTC; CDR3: CASSSDRRGEQFF
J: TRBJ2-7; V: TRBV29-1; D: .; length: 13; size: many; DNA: TGCAGCGTTGAAAGTCCCAGGGGCTACGAGCAGTACTTC; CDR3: CSVESPRGYEQYF
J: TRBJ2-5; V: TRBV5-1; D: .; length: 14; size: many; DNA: TGCGCCAGCAGCTTATCCCTGACTCTGGAGACCCAGTACTTC; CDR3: CASSLSLTLETQYF
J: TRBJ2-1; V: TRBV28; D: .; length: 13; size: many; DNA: TGTGCCAGCAGCTACGGCGGGGACAATGAGCAGTTCTTC; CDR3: CASSYGGDNEQFF
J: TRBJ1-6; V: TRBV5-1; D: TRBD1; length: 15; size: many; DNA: TGCGCCAGCAGCTTCCAGGGGGTGGAAAATTCACCCCTCCACTTT; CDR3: CASSFQGVENSPLHF
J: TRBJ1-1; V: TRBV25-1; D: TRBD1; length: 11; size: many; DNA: TGTGCCAGCGGGGACAGGGGACGAGCTTTCTTT; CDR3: CASGDRGRAFF
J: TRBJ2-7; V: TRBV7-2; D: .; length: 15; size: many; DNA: TGTGCCAGCAGCATAAGCGGAGGGGTGGCCTACGAGCAGTACTTC; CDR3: CASSISGGVAYEQYF
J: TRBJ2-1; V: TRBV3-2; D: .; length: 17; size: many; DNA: TGTGCCAGCAGCACCAGGACAGGTAAAAACTCCTACAATGAGCAGTTCTTC; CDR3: CASSTRTGKNSYNEQFF
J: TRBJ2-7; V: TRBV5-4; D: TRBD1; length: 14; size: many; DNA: TGTGCCAGCAGCCCGGGACAGGGACGCTACGAGCAGTACTTC; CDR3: CASSPGQGRYEQYF
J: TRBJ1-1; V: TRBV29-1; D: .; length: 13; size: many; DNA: TGCGGGGCAGGCCGGAACTTCAACACTGAAGCTTTCTTT; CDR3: CGAGRNFNTEAFF
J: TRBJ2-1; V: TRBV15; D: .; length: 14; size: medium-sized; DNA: TGTGCCACCAGCAGAGACTTGGAATACAATGAGCAGTTCTTC; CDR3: CATSRDLEYNEQFF
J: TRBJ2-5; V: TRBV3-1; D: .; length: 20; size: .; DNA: TGTGCCACCTCCCAAGATCTAACACAGGGTGGATTTGGGCAACAAGAGACCCAGTACTTC; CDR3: CATSQDLTQGGFGQQETQYF
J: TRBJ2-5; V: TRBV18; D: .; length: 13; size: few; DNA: TGTGCCAGCTCAGGTGATTTCGCCGAGACCCAGTACTTC; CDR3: CASSGDFAETQYF
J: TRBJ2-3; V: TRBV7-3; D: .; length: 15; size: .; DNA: TGTGCCAGCAGCTTACTACTAGGCGGCACAGATACGCAGTATTTT; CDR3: CASSLLLGGTDTQYF
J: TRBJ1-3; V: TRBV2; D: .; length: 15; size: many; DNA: TGTGCCAGCAGTGAACCAGCAGGCTCTGGAAACACCATATATTTT; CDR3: CASSEPAGSGNTIYF
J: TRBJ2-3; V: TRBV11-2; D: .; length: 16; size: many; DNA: TGTGCCAGCAGCTTAAACCCTCCTTTGCTCACAGATACGCAGTATTTT; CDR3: CASSLNPPLLTDTQYF
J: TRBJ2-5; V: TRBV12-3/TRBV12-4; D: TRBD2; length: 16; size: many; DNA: TGTGCCAGCAGTTTGATGTCTAGCGGGGTACAAGAGACCCAGTACTTC; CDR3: CASSLMSSGVQETQYF
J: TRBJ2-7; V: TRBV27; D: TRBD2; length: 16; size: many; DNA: TGTGCCAGCAGTCCGGCTAGCGGGAGGCCACAATACGAGCAGTACTTC; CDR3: CASSPASGRPQYEQYF
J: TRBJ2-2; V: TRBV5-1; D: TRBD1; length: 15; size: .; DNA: TGCGCCAGCAGCCACGGGACAGCAAACACCGGGGAGCTGTTTTTT; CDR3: CASSHGTANTGELFF
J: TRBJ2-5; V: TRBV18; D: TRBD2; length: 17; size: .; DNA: TGTGCCAGCTCACCACCGGATAGCGGGGGGACCCTTAAGACCCAGTACTTC; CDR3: CASSPPDSGGTLKTQYF
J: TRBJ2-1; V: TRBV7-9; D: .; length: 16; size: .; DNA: TGTGCCAGCAACCCCAGGGGACGGGAAATTGTCCATGAGCAGTTCTTC; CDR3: CASNPRGREIVHEQFF
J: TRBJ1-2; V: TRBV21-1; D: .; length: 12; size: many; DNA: TGTGCCAGCAGCAAAGCGGGACGGGGCTACACCTTC; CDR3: CASSKAGRGYTF
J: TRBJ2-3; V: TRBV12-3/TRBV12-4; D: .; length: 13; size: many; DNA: TGTGCCAGCAGTCGGACCGACACAGATACGCAGTATTTT; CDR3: CASSRTDTDTQYF
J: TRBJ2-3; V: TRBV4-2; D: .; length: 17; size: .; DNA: TGTGCCAGCAGCCAAGAAGCGCACCAAATAATCACAGATACGCAGTATTTT; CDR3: CASSQEAHQIITDTQYF
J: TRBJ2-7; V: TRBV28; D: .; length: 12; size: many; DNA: TGTGCCAGCAGTCCCCTCCCCTACGAGCAGTACTTC; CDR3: CASSPLPYEQYF
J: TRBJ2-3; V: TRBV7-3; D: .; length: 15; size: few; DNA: TGTGCCAGCACGCTGACAGGGAGGGCTACAGATACGCAGTATTTT; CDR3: CASTLTGRATDTQYF
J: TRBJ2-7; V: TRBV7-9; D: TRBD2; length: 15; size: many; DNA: TGTGCCAGCAGCTCACTACTAGCGGGAGACTACGAGCAGTACTTC; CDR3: CASSSLLAGDYEQYF
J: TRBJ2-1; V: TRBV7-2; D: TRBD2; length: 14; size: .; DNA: TGTGCCAGCAGCCTTCCCTCTAGCGGGAATGAGCAGTTCTTC; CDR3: CASSLPSSGNEQFF
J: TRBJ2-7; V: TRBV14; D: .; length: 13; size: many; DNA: TGTGCCAGCAGCCACGGAGCGGGCTACGAGCAGTACTTC; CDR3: CASSHGAGYEQYF
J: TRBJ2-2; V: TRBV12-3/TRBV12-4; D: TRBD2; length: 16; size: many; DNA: TGTGCCAGCACCTGGCGGACTAGATTGAACACCGGGGAGCTGTTTTTT; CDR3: CASTWRTRLNTGELFF
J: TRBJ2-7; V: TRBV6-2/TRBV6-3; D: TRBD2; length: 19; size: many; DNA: TGTGCCAGCAGTTACTCAGGACTAGCGGGGAGAGGGCCAACCTACGAGCAGTACTTC; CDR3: CASSYSGLAGRGPTYEQYF
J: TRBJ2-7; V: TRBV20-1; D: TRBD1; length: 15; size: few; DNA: TGCAGTGCTAGAGATCCGGGACAGGGGGGCTACGAGCAGTACTTC; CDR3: CSARDPGQGGYEQYF
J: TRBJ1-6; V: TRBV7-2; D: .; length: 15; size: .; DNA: TGTGCCAGCAGCTTAAGAGGGAATGGCGGTTCACCCCTCCACTTT; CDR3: CASSLRGNGGSPLHF
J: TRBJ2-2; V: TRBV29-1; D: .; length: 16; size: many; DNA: TGCAGCGTTGAAGATCCTTGGCGGCTTGGCACCGGGGAGCTGTTTTTT; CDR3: CSVEDPWRLGTGELFF
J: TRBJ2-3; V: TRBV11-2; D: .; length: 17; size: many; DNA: TGTGCCAGCAGCTTACGGGGGTTCGGGTTAAACACAGATACGCAGTATTTT; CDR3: CASSLRGFGLNTDTQYF
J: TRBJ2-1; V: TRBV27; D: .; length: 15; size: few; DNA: TGTGCCAGCTCGCCGGGGGCCAGCTCCTACAATGAGCAGTTCTTC; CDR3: CASSPGASSYNEQFF
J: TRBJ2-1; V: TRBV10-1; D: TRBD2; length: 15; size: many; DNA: TGCGCCAGCAGTGATGGTCTAGCGGGAATCCATGAGCAGTTCTTC; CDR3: CASSDGLAGIHEQFF
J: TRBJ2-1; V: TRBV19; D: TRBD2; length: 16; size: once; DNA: TGTGCCAGTTCTACAGTAGCGGGAGATCGCTACAATGAGCAGTTCTTC; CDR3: CASSTVAGDRYNEQFF
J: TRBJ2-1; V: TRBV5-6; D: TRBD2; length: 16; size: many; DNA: TGTGCCAGCAGCTTGGAATCGGGACTAGCTGTGAATGAGCAGTTCTTC; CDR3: CASSLESGLAVNEQFF
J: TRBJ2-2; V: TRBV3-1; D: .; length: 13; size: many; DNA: TGTGCCAGCAGCCAAGGTTGGAGAGGGGAGCTGTTTTTT; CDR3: CASSQGWRGELFF
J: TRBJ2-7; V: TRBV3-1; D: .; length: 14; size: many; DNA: TGTGCCAGCAGCCAAGATGGGGGAGACTACGAGCAGTACTTC; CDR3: CASSQDGGDYEQYF
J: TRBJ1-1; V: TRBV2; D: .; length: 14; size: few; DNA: TGTGCCAGCGTACCTACAGGGTATGAGACTGAAGCTTTCTTT; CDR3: CASVPTGYETEAFF
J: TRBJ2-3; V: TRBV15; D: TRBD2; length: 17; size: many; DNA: TGTGCCACCAGCAGAGTCTCGTCTAGCGGGGGCAGGGATACGCAGTATTTT; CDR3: CATSRVSSSGGRDTQYF
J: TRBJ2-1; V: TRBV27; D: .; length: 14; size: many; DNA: TGTGCCAGCAGTTGGGGTACTCAATACAATGAGCAGTTCTTC; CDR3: CASSWGTQYNEQFF
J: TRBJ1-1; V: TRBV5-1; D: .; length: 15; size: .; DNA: TGCGCCAGCAGCTTGGGGGGACTGCTGAACGCTGAAGCTTTCTTT; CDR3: CASSLGGLLNAEAFF
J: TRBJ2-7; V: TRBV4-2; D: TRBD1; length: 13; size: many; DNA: TGTGCCAGCAGCCAAGCGTCAGGGGGCGAGCAGTACTTC; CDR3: CASSQASGGEQYF
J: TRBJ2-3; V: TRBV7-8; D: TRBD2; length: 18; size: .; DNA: TGTGCCAGCAGCCCGGGACTAGCGGGGGGGCGGGGCACAGATACGCAGTATTTT; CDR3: CASSPGLAGGRGTDTQYF
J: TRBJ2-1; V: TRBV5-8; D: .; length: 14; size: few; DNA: TGTGCCAGCAGCTTCCGGGTCTCCTACAATGAGCAGTTCTTC; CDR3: CASSFRVSYNEQFF
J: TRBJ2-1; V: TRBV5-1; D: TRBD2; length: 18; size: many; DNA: TGCGCCAGCAGCTTGGGACTAGCGGGGGGAACGGCTTACAATGAGCAGTTCTTC; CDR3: CASSLGLAGGTAYNEQFF
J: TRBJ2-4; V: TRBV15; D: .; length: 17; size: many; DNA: TGTGCCACCAGCAGATGGCTTAATTTGCGGGACCAAAACATTCAGTACTTC; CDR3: CATSRWLNLRDQNIQYF
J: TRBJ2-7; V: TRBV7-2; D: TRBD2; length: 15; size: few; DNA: TGTGCCAGCGGCCTTCTAGCGGGGGTTCCCCACGAGCAGTACTTC; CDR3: CASGLLAGVPHEQYF
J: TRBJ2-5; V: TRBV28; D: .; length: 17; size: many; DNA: TGTGCCAGCACCCAAAGGGTTTGGGGCCAGACCCAAGAGACCCAGTACTTC; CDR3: CASTQRVWGQTQETQYF
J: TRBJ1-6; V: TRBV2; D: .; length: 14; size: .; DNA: TGTGCCAGCCGAATTGGACAGAGAAATTCACCCCTCCACTTT; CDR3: CASRIGQRNSPLHF
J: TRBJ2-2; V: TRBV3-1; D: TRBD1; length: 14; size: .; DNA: TGTGCCTCCACCAAGCCGGGACAGACCGGGGAGCCGTTTTTT; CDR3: CASTKPGQTGEPFF
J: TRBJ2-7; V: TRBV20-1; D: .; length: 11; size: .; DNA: TGCAGTGCTCGCCCTGGGTACGAGCAGTACTTC; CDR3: CSARPGYEQYF
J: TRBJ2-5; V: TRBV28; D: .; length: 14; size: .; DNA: TGTGCCAGCAGTGTCCTCGGCCAGGGGGAGACCCAGTACTTC; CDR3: CASSVLGQGETQYF
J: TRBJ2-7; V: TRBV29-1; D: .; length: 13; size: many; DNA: TGCAGCGTTGAATTCGGGAACTCCTACGAGCAGTACTTC; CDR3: CSVEFGNSYEQYF
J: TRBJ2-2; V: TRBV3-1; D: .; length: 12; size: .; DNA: TGTGCCAGCAGTTCCAGCACCGGGGAGCTGTTTTTT; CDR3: CASSSSTGELFF
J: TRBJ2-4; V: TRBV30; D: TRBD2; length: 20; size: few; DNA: TGTGCCTGGAGTGCCTTCCCCGGGACTAGCGTTTCATCGTCCAAAAACATTCAGTACTTC; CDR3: CAWSAFPGTSVSSSKNIQYF